This TCR beta chain originates from a study of T cells in Graves' hyperthyroidism and ophthalmopathy (dated by TCRdb to between 2018 and 2020). For the study in its entirety: Peripheral blood samples were taken at initial diagnosis, before any treatment was given. The study also compared thyroid tissue and blood T-cell repertoires from 6 or 7 Graves' hyperthyroidism patients. Whether ophthalmopathy could be predicted prospectively was tested in an independent validation cohort made up of under 20 hyperthyroidism patients plus 17 patients who later progressed to ophthalmopathy. The paper reports TCR Vbeta CDR3 sequencing of over 130 peripheral blood samples: 40 or so ophthalmopathy, fewer than 80 hyperthyroidism and approximately 17 progressor patients. The 85 to 100 discovery patients were divided at random into training and test sets in a 7:3 ratio. Following sampling, methimazole starting at 30 mg daily was given to hyperthyroidism patients, and high-dose intravenous methylprednisolone was given to ophthalmopathy patients. To identify distinguishing TCR V-J signatures, a discovery cohort of around 98 patients was used, comprising 40 to 45 with Graves' ophthalmopathy and around 57 with stable Graves' hyperthyroidism. Broader findings and caveats from the paper: Ophthalmopathy was separated from stable hyperthyroidism by a 13 V-J signature model, with about 88% sensitivity and approximately 81% specificity obtained in cross-validation and 80%/75% obtained in testing. During validation, the model predicted progression to ophthalmopathy a median of about 6.3 months ahead of onset, with almost 71% sensitivity and around 72% specificity. Sample size was not statistically predetermined, and blinding of investigators to group allocation was not performed. Most expanded thyroid clonotypes (frequency above 0.001) were also detected in blood, a finding suggesting that blood repertoires may reflect thyroid immune responses.

The germline V gene (reference sequence) supplies CDR1 SEHNR and CDR2 FQNEAQ. The CDR3 contains 14 residues, cysteine and phenylalanine counted. Of the read, only the CDR3 DNA is kept; its 42 bases are in frame from base 1. Trimming costs V 5 bases and J 3 bases, and their ends lie 10 bases apart. Ophthalmopathy patients had moderately to severely active disease, Clinical Activity Score of at least 3, NOSPECS grade of at least 4, and duration under 3 months. Any patient with an uncontrolled infection, another autoimmune disease, pregnancy or lactation was excluded. Clinical symptoms, serum thyroxine and TRAb, thyroid ultrasound, and orbital computed tomography formed the basis for the diagnoses. PBMCs were separated from 7.5 to 10 ml of fresh peripheral blood using Ficoll-Paque density gradient centrifugation. Total RNA was extracted using Trizol reagent, and RNA quality was assessed on an Agilent 2100 Bioanalyzer.

About this clonotype: There is no known antigen for this receptor. Base-call qualities are not available, and no considerably larger clone is one nucleotide away.

TCR beta CDR3 regions were amplified from RNA transcripts. The TCR CDR3 was subjected to a first round of RT-PCR using the HTBI primer set and the Qiagen OneStep RT-PCR kit. The libraries were constructed in a second round of multiplex PCR and then size-selected and purified. Sequencing of the libraries was done on an Illumina HiSeq2000 using paired-end 100 bp reads. The original methods were these. SOAPnuke was used to process the raw data, with reads discarded if the reads contained adapters or uncalled bases, had a mean Phred below 15, or lacked an exact constant-primer or identifier match. High-quality paired reads were merged with COPE v1.2.5, and unique nucleotide sequences were defined as clonotypes. Clonotypes were aligned to IMGT TRBV, TRBD and TRBJ reference segments using MiTCR v1.1. Analysis was restricted to V-J combinations with a frequency above 0.0001, which covered 99.2% of repertoires. The TCS score was defined as the ratio of F50 (clonal expansion) to E x V (chaos), calculated using BLOSUM62-based TCRdist between CDR3 peptides within each V-J. Welch's t-statistics and random forest reduced 450 to 600 V-J features to roughly 13, which were used in a naive Bayes classifier (R e1071). TCRdb handled the public reads itself, with Q25 trimming in fastp and clone calling in MiXCR, and kept productive beta chains. Duplicate CDR3 protein sequences are folded into a single record with the most common DNA and genes. The V and J calls reflect TCRdb's pipeline rather than the authors' work. Present in this sample are about 260,000 distinct CDR3 sequences, 20% to 25% of which were seen just once. In total, the top ten clones hold 50% to 75% of the sample.

Recombination connected TRBV7-9 to TRBJ2-2, with no reliable assignment of the D segment. Source material: blood. This clonotype was sampled from a man aged 25 to 45 with Graves' ophthalmopathy. The CDR3: CASSPDLHTGELFF. The DNA is TGTGCCAGCAGCCCCGACCTACACACCGGGGAGCTGTTTTTT.